Listed below are T cell receptor beta chains from one sample, sequenced in a study of T cells in tuberculosis. Clones were read by immunoSEQ multiplex PCR, and TCRdb kept only the in-frame ones, dropping some. Among 38,000 or so clones, 95% were seen once, and the ten largest hold approximately 3.8%. Sample: PBMCs. All receptors derive from a donor aged 10 to 29 with latent tuberculosis or without tuberculosis infection. Both conserved end residues are part of each CDR3. The D gene is left open where the match is weak. Only some rows state a clone size, as once, few, many or a class for expanded clones.

>-|TRBJ1-4|TRBV30|-
TGTGCCTGCTCAGGGGTAGATGAAAAACTGTTTTTT
CACSGVDEKLFF
>-|TRBJ2-7|TRBV10-3|-
TGTGCCATCAGTGATTTGGCAGAATCATCCTACGAGCAGTACTTC
CAISDLAESSYEQYF
>-|TRBJ1-2|TRBV20-1|-
TGCAGTCCAAAGGAGTATGGCTACACCTTC
CSPKEYGYTF
>-|TRBJ1-5|TRBV5-6|-
TGTGCCAGCAGCTTGGCTCAGGGCCATCAGCCCCAGCATTTT
CASSLAQGHQPQHF
>-|TRBJ2-1|TRBV9|-
TGTGCCAGCGGAGAAGAGAAGGCCCAACCGAACAATGAGCAGTTCTTC
CASGEEKAQPNNEQFF
>TRBD1|TRBJ1-4|TRBV5-3|-
TGTGCCAGAAGCTACCGACAGGGCTACCCGGCTAATGAAAAACTGTTTTTT
CARSYRQGYPANEKLFF
>-|TRBJ1-1|TRBV5-6|-
TGTGCCAGCAGCCTCACAGGTTCTGAAGCTTTCTTT
CASSLTGSEAFF
>-|TRBJ1-2|TRBV19|-
TGTGCCTCTAGTCCCACAGGGAACTATGGCTACACCTTC
CASSPTGNYGYTF
>TRBD1|TRBJ2-7|TRBV5-1|few
TGCGCCAGCAGCGTAGTGCAGGGGGCATACGAGCAGTACTTC
CASSVVQGAYEQYF
>TRBD1|TRBJ1-2|TRBV4-3|-
TGCGCCAGCAGCCAAGAGTTCGGGACAGGGGATTCCTATGGCTACACCTTC
CASSQEFGTGDSYGYTF
>-|TRBJ1-2|TRBV6-1|-
TGTGCCAGCAGTGAAGCAATCCGCGGGGACCAGTGGCTTAACTATGGCTACACCTTC
CASSEAIRGDQWLNYGYTF
>TRBD2|TRBJ2-2|TRBV9|-
TGTGCCAGCAGCGTAGCCAGCGGGGGGGCCGCGAACACCGGGGAGCTGTTTTTT
CASSVASGGAANTGELFF
>TRBD2|TRBJ2-2|TRBV30|-
TGTGCCTGGAGTGTGCTCCCCCGGACTAGCGGGGGGGTATTTGACACCGGGGAGCTGTTTTTT
CAWSVLPRTSGGVFDTGELFF
>-|TRBJ1-2|TRBV21-1|-
TGTGCCAGCAGCAAAAGGTTCGGGTTTCTCTATGGCTACACCTTC
CASSKRFGFLYGYTF
>-|TRBJ1-1|TRBV10-3|-
TGTGCCATCAGTGAGGGTCCGGGCACTGAAGCTTTCTTT
CAISEGPGTEAFF
>TRBD2|TRBJ2-1|TRBV10-1|-
TGCGCCAGCAGTGACAGTGGACTAGGTAAAGGTGAGCAGTTCTTC
CASSDSGLGKGEQFF
>TRBD1|TRBJ2-2|TRBV5-1|-
TGCGCCAGCAGCTTGGAATATCGGGGGACAGGGACTGGGGAGCTGTTTTTT
CASSLEYRGTGTGELFF
>TRBD1|TRBJ2-1|TRBV7-9|-
TGTGCCAGCACCTTTCTGGTAACAGGGGGGTTGAGTGAGCAGTTCTTC
CASTFLVTGGLSEQFF
>-|TRBJ1-3|TRBV19|-
TGTGCCAGTAGTATAGTGACGGGATCCGGAAACACCATATATTTT
CASSIVTGSGNTIYF
>-|TRBJ1-4|TRBV14|once
TGTGCCAGCAGCCAACGGGACTTAGGCAATGAAAAACTGTTTTTT
CASSQRDLGNEKLFF
>-|TRBJ1-2|TRBV6-5|-
TGTGCCAGCAGACAGGGTAACTATGGCTACACCTTC
CASRQGNYGYTF
>-|TRBJ1-2|TRBV6-1|-
TGTGCCAGCAGCGAGGGCTGGAACTATGGCTACACCTTC
CASSEGWNYGYTF
>-|TRBJ2-7|TRBV30|-
TGTGCCTGGAGGGGGGCAGGTAGAGCGGTCTTC
CAWRGAGRAVF
>-|TRBJ1-5|TRBV6-1|once
TGTGCCAGCAGTGATCTGGGAGATTGGCCCCAGCATTTT
CASSDLGDWPQHF
>TRBD1|TRBJ2-7|TRBV7-8|-
TGTGCCAGCAGCCCCCGGGACAGGGGGTCCGACGAGCAGTACTTC
CASSPRDRGSDEQYF
>-|TRBJ2-7|TRBV28|-
TGTGCCAGCATAGGATCCGCAGGTCCAAAAGTTTACTTC
CASIGSAGPKVYF
>-|TRBJ1-3|TRBV28|-
TGTGCCAGCAGTTTAATGGCAGGGGTCCCAGACTCTGGAAACACCATATATTTT
CASSLMAGVPDSGNTIYF
>-|TRBJ2-7|TRBV29-1|-
TGCAGCGTTGGGTTAGGGGGTGGGTACGAGCAGTACTTC
CSVGLGGGYEQYF
>TRBD1|TRBJ1-1|TRBV28|-
TGTGCCAGCAGTGGGGGAGACAGGGAGAACACTGAAGCTTTCTTT
CASSGGDRENTEAFF
>-|TRBJ1-2|TRBV19|once
TGTGCCATTGGACGTGGGGGCCCCGGAAGCAACTATGGCTACACCTTC
CAIGRGGPGSNYGYTF
>-|TRBJ1-2|TRBV30|-
TGTGCCTGGAGTTCCGGTAAGTCATCTATTTATGGCTACACCTTC
CAWSSGKSSIYGYTF
>-|TRBJ2-3|TRBV7-9|once
TGTGCCAGCAGCTTAGTGTCTTTGGGCACAGACACAGATACGCAGTATTTT
CASSLVSLGTDTDTQYF
>TRBD1|TRBJ2-7|TRBV6-1|-
TGTGCCAGCGCGAGGGGACAGGCCTCCTACGAGCAGTACTTC
CASARGQASYEQYF
>-|TRBJ2-7|TRBV5-1|-
TGCGCCAGCAGCTTGGATACAGGGTCCCCCTACGAGCAGTACTTC
CASSLDTGSPYEQYF
>-|TRBJ1-2|TRBV4-1|-
TGCGCCAGCAGCCAAGTTTTTCCCGTCTACTATGGCTACACCTTC
CASSQVFPVYYGYTF
>-|TRBJ1-5|TRBV7-3|-
TGTGCCACCTCCTACCCCCTCCATCAGCCCCAGCATTTT
CATSYPLHQPQHF
>-|TRBJ1-1|TRBV12-5|-
TGTGCTAGTGGTTTGGCACATCAAGTGGGGGCTTCCACTGAAGCTTTCTTT
CASGLAHQVGASTEAFF
>TRBD1|TRBJ2-7|TRBV5-1|-
TGCGCCAGCAGCCCCGGGGACAGGGTGTCCTACGAGCAGTACTTC
CASSPGDRVSYEQYF
>-|TRBJ1-1|TRBV7-9|-
TGTGCCAGCAGCTACAGGGTAGGGAACACTGAAGCTTTCTTT
CASSYRVGNTEAFF
>-|TRBJ1-1|TRBV4-1|-
TGCGCCAGCAGCCAAGTTTCCAGGGTAAACAGTGAAGCTTTCTTT
CASSQVSRVNSEAFF
>-|TRBJ2-1|TRBV25-1|once
TGTGCCAGCAGTGAACCCGGGGAAATTTACAATGAGCAGTTCTTC
CASSEPGEIYNEQFF
>TRBD2|TRBJ2-7|TRBV6-5|-
TGTGCCAGCACCCCCCGTGGTAGCGGGGCCTACGAGCAGTACTTC
CASTPRGSGAYEQYF
>TRBD2|TRBJ2-3|TRBV4-2|once
TGTGCCAGCAGCCAAGTCATAGCGGGGGGTGCAAGAGATACGCAGTATTTT
CASSQVIAGGARDTQYF
>TRBD1|TRBJ1-4|TRBV27|-
TGTGCCAGCAGTAGACAGGGACGGGGTAATGAAAAACTGTTTTTT
CASSRQGRGNEKLFF
>-|TRBJ1-2|TRBV28|-
TGTGCCAGCAGTTTATCGGGGTCCTTCGCCACCTTC
CASSLSGSFATF
>TRBD1|TRBJ1-1|TRBV30|-
TGTGCCTGGAGACCGGGACAGGGGATCACTGAAGCTTTCTTT
CAWRPGQGITEAFF
>TRBD1|TRBJ1-4|TRBV5-4|-
TGTGCCAGCAGCCTGGGACAGGGGGGGATAAGGACTGAAAAACTGTTTTTT
CASSLGQGGIRTEKLFF
>TRBD2|TRBJ2-7|TRBV11-2|-
TGTGCCAGCAGCCCTCGGACTAGCGGGGGCCCGATCCCCTACGAGCAGTACTTC
CASSPRTSGGPIPYEQYF
>TRBD1|TRBJ2-3|TRBV29-1|-
TGCAGCGTTGAACGGTTGGGGGACAGGGGTTTAACGCAGTATTTT
CSVERLGDRGLTQYF
>-|TRBJ2-2|TRBV6-6|-
TGTGCCAGCAGTTCTCGACAAGGGGACTCCGGGGAGCTGTTTTTT
CASSSRQGDSGELFF
>-|TRBJ1-1|TRBV6-1|-
TGTGCCAGCAGTGAACGGGGGGCGCCGGATGAAGCTTTCTTT
CASSERGAPDEAFF
>TRBD1|TRBJ2-3|TRBV27|once
TGTGCCAGCAGTTCTGAGGGGGCACTCCTGGGGATCACAGATACGCAGTATTTT
CASSSEGALLGITDTQYF
>TRBD2|TRBJ2-5|TRBV10-3|-
TGTGCCATTCGGGGGGACGAAGAGACCCAGTACTTC
CAIRGDEETQYF
>TRBD1|TRBJ1-3|TRBV9|-
TGTGCCAGCAGCCCAAGGGACAGCGTGGGAAACACCATATATTTT
CASSPRDSVGNTIYF
>TRBD2|TRBJ2-7|TRBV14|-
TGTGCCAGCAGCCGGAAACGGGGACCGGGACTAAAGCACTACGAGCAGTACTTC
CASSRKRGPGLKHYEQYF
>TRBD1|TRBJ1-4|TRBV25-1|few
TGTGCCAGCAGTGGTTTTAGGGACAGGGAGGAATTAAGAGAAAAACTGTTTTTT
CASSGFRDREELREKLFF
>TRBD2|TRBJ2-3|TRBV11-3|-
TGTGCCAGCAGCTTAGATTGGACTAGCGGGAACACAGATACGCAGTATTTT
CASSLDWTSGNTDTQYF